The 18 T cell receptor beta chains below come from one sample, sequenced in a study of T cells after yellow fever vaccination. TCRdb ran MiXCR on the 5' RACE reads and lists one entry per CDR3 protein. Here the sample spans some 200,000 distinct CDR3 sequences, around 3.1% being singletons. The sample was CD4+ T cells sorted from PBMCs, taken 10 days after the yellow fever booster vaccination. The origin of the receptors is a man between 18 and 29 years old who received the YFV17D yellow fever vaccine.

A few counts support this clonotype. The V call is TRBV2, the J call TRBJ2-7; possibly TRBD1 for D (5 bases). Trimming cost V 6 bases and J 1 base, with 10 bases left between them. Germline CDR1 SNHLY, CDR2 FYNNEI. The CDR3 is 13 residues long. This CDR3 reads CASRVDSSYEQYF. The CDR3 nucleotides are TGTGCCAGCAGGGTAGACAGTTCCTACGAGCAGTACTTC.

This clonotype was observed many times. V is TRBV6-5 and J is TRBJ2-5; a possible D gene is TRBD2 (6 bases). Trimming left V 9 bases short and J 1 base short, with 9 bases between. CDR3 length: 12 residues. Germline V lookup: CDR1 MNHEY, CDR2 SVGAGI. CDR3 coding DNA: TGTGCCAGTGGAGGGGCCCAAGAGACCCAGTACTTC. It translates to CASGGAQETQYF.

At least ten counts were recorded for this clonotype. This sequence joins TRBV3-1 and TRBJ2-2; 7 bases agree with TRBD2. Germline V gene data show CDR1 as LGHDT and CDR2 as YNNKEL (reference sequence). There are 15 residues in the CDR3. The J segment lost 4 bases and the V segment lost 2 bases, leaving 4 bases of the junction unmatched. Here the CDR3 reads CASSQRLAATGELFF. The CDR3 DNA reads as TGTGCCAGCAGCCAACGGCTAGCGGCCACCGGGGAGCTGTTTTTT. The variable domain in full, completed from reference TRBV3-1 and TRBJ2-2, reads DTAVSQTPKYLVTQMGNDKSIKCEQNLGHDTMYWYKQDSKKFLKIMFSYNNKELIINETVPNRFSPKSPDKAHLNLHINSLELGDSAVYFCASSQRLAATGELFFGEGSRLTVL.

This clonotype was seen ten or more times. The gene calls are TRBV30 and TRBJ2-7; TRBD1 agrees at 8 bases. V dropped 1 base and J dropped 2; count of bases not matched to a gene: 4. Germline V gene lookup returns CDR1 GTSNPN and CDR2 SVGIG (reference sequence). This CDR3 has 14 amino acids. The chain's CDR3 is CAWSAGQGTYEQYF. CDR3 nucleotide sequence: TGTGCCTGGAGTGCCGGACAGGGTACCTACGAGCAGTACTTC.

A few counts support this clonotype. V and J are TRBV6-2 or TRBV6-3 and TRBJ2-7; 7 nucleotides align to TRBD2. Germline V gene lookup returns CDR1 MNHEY and CDR2 SVGEGT. The trim removed 6 bases at V and 6 bases at J, leaving 5 bases unmatched. This CDR3 is built from 12 residues. The CDR3 sequence: CASSSLAAEQYV. The CDR3 nucleotides are TGTGCCAGCAGCTCGCTAGCGGCCGAGCAGTACGTC.

This clonotype showed up many times. V is TRBV6-5 and J is TRBJ2-6, with unresolved D. The CDR3 has 17 amino acids. The V gene's germline CDR1 is MNHEY and CDR2 SVGAGI. V shed 0 bases and J shed 0 bases, with 9 bases lying between them. The CDR3 nucleotides read TGTGCCAGCAGTTACTCACGGGCCCACTCTGGGGCCAACGTCCTGACTTTC. Translation gives CASSYSRAHSGANVLTF.

This clonotype was seen at least ten times. The chain carries TRBV7-9 and TRBJ1-1; D is ambiguous. Per the germline V gene, CDR1 is SEHNR and CDR2 is FQNEAQ (reference sequence). The V and J ends lost 2 bases and 8 bases respectively, with 9 bases between them. The CDR3 spans 12 residues. CDR3 protein: CASSLTQSEAFF. The CDR3 DNA reads TGTGCCAGCAGCTTAACGCAGTCGGAAGCTTTCTTT.

This clonotype showed up just a few times. V gene TRBV5-1 combines with J gene TRBJ2-2; D uncertain. The CDR3 runs to 17 residues. Trimming pared 6 bases from V and 0 bases from J, leaving 18 bases between. The germline gives CDR1 SGHRS, CDR2 YFSETQ. Here the CDR3 reads CASTTTPDRANTGELFF. The CDR3 DNA reads TGCGCCAGCACAACCACACCGGATCGGGCGAACACCGGGGAGCTGTTTTTT.

This rearrangement joins TRBV4-2 to TRBJ1-6; 8 nucleotides line up with TRBD1. There are 15 residues in the CDR3. With V trimmed by 3 bases and J by 9 bases, 7 bases remained unmatched. Germline assignment: CDR1 LGHNA and CDR2 YNFKEQ. The CDR3 DNA is TGTGCCAGCAGCCAGGCAGGGGGCGCGAGTTCACCCCTCCACTTT. Its translation: CASSQAGGASSPLHF.

The chain carries TRBV7-2 and TRBJ2-3; D may be TRBD2 (6 bases). Germline V gives CDR1 SGHTA, CDR2 FQGNSA. This CDR3 has 14 residues. V was clipped by 5 bases and J by 2 bases, with 11 bases between them. The CDR3 here is CASSLSGTTDTQYF. DNA of the CDR3: TGTGCCAGCAGCCTTAGCGGAACCACAGATACGCAGTATTTT. Full variable domain (missing parts from reference TRBV7-2 and TRBJ2-3): GAGVSQSPSNKVTEKGKDVELRCDPISGHTALYWYRQSLGQGLEFLIYFQGNSAPDKSGLPSDRFSAERTGGSVSTLTIQRTQQEDSAVYLCASSLSGTTDTQYFGPGTRLTVL.

This clonotype has ten or more counts. V gene TRBV28 combines with J gene TRBJ2-6, with TRBD1 matching 7 bases. The CDR3 covers 15 residues. V was pared by 4 bases and J by 5 bases, with 5 bases of the junction left unmatched. Germline values: CDR1 MDHEN, CDR2 SYDVKM. CDR3 sequence: CASSSTGAWANVLTF. CDR3 DNA sequence: TGTGCCAGCAGTTCAACAGGGGCCTGGGCCAACGTCCTGACTTTC.

This clonotype appeared a few times. The gene calls are TRBV12-3 or TRBV12-4 and TRBJ2-2; perhaps TRBD2 as D (5 bases). This CDR3 region has 13 residues. The germline V and J ends were trimmed by 6 bases and 8 bases, with 13 bases remaining between them. The CDR3 is CASSSYRGGELFF. CDR3 nucleotide sequence: TGTGCCAGCAGCAGTTATCGGGGAGGGGAGCTGTTTTTT.

This clonotype has ten or more counts. Here the CDR3 reads CASSRGDRAPGYTF. The CDR3 region has the DNA TGTGCCAGCAGTCGAGGGGACAGGGCACCTGGCTACACCTTC. This chain links TRBV6-2 or TRBV6-3 with TRBJ1-2; TRBD1 agrees at 9 bases. The ends lost 5 bases at V and 7 bases at J; junction bases unmatched: 8. From germline, CDR1 is MNHEY and CDR2 SVGEGT. This CDR3 contains 14 residues.

Many counts were recorded for this clonotype. The V and J genes are TRBV25-1 and TRBJ2-2; maybe TRBD1 (5 bases). V lost 6 bases and J 7 bases, leaving 9 bases between the germline ends. Germline V gene data show CDR1 as MGHDK and CDR2 as SYGVNS. The CDR3 consists of 12 residues. The CDR3, as DNA: TGTGCCAGCAGAGGGGATGGCGGGGAGCTGTTTTTT. Protein product: CASRGDGGELFF.

This clonotype was counted ten times or more. The chain is built from TRBV4-3 and TRBJ2-2, with a possible D match to TRBD1 (5 bases). Germline V gives CDR1 LGHNA, CDR2 YSLEER. Trimming left V 0 bases short and J 7 bases short, with 24 bases between. The CDR3 is 19 residues long. CDR3 DNA sequence: TGCGCCAGCAGCCAAGACATCCCTACAGGCGTTATCCGGATCGGGGAGCTGTTTTTT. This translates into CASSQDIPTGVIRIGELFF.

This clonotype was seen many times. The rearrangement joins TRBV6-1 to TRBJ2-1, with D perhaps TRBD1 or TRBD2 (5 bases each). V gave up 5 bases and J gave up 0 bases, with 14 bases separating them. In germline, CDR1 is MNHNS, CDR2 SASEGT. This CDR3 is 16 amino acids long. The CDR3 DNA sequence: TGTGCCAGCAGTCCCGGGACCGCCGACTCCTACAATGAGCAGTTCTTC. The encoded protein is CASSPGTADSYNEQFF.

The table lists this clonotype with a few counts. The chain combines TRBV24-1 with TRBJ2-2; unclear D gene. The V gene lost 4 bases and the J gene lost 6 bases, with 14 bases spanning the gap. Germline assignment: CDR1 KGHDR and CDR2 SFDVKD. This CDR3 is 15 amino acids long. CDR3 amino acids: CATSDSRKPPGELFF. In nucleotides, the CDR3 is TGTGCCACCAGTGACTCCAGAAAACCCCCCGGGGAGCTGTTTTTT.

This clonotype has a count of ten or more. The genes are TRBV3-1 and TRBJ2-2; maybe TRBD1 (7 bases). CDR3 length: 16 amino acids. Germline CDR1 LGHDT, CDR2 YNNKEL (reference sequence). V lost 1 base and J lost 3, with 12 bases in between. The CDR3 protein is CASSQGRDSYTGELFF. The CDR3 nucleotides read TGTGCCAGCAGCCAAGGGAGGGACAGTTACACCGGGGAGCTGTTTTTT.